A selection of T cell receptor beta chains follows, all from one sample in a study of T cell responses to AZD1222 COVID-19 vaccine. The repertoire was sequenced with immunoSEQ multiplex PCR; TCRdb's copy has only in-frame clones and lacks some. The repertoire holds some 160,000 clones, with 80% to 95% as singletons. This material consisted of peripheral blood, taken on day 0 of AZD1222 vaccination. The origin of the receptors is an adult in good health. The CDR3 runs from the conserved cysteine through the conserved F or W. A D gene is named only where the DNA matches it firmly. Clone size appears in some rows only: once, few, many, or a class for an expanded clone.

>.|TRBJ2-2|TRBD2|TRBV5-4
TGTGCCAGCAGCTGGGGACTAGTGAGTGCCGGGGAGCTGTTTTTT
CASSWGLVSAGELFF
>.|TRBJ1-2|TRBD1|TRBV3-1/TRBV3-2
TGTGCCAGCAGCCACAGGGGGAGCGGCTACACCTTC
CASSHRGSGYTF
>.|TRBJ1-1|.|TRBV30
TGTGCCTGGAGCCGGACCGCCAACACTGAAGCTTTCTTT
CAWSRTANTEAFF
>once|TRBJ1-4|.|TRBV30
TGTGCCTGCTTGGGACAAGGGACGGTCGGTGCTGAAAAACTGTTTTTT
CACLGQGTVGAEKLFF
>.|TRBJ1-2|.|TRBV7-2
TGTGCCAGCAGCTTATTCGGGAGAGGGACTTCTAACTATGGCTACACCTTC
CASSLFGRGTSNYGYTF
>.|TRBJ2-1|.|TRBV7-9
TGTGCCAGCAGCTTACTCCCGCCCAGACTAGGGGCCTACAATGAGCAGTTCTTC
CASSLLPPRLGAYNEQFF
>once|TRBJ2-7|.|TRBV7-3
TGTGCCAGCAGCTTATCCCCGACCTACGAGCAGTACTTC
CASSLSPTYEQYF
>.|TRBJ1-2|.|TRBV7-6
TGTGCCAGCAGCGGACGGACAGTGGACGGCTACACCTTC
CASSGRTVDGYTF
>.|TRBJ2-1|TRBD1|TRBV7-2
TGTGCCAGCAGCTTACTCACAGGGGGCCATGAGCAGTTCTTC
CASSLLTGGHEQFF
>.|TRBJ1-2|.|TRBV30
TGTGCCTGGAGTAGGGGGGCTTCATACTATGGCTACACCTTC
CAWSRGASYYGYTF
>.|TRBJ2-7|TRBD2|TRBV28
TGTGCCAGCAGTTCGACATTTGGGCGGGAGGGCAACTACGAGCAGTACTTC
CASSSTFGREGNYEQYF
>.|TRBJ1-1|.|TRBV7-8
TGTGCCAGCAGCCGCGGGGCCAACACTGAAGCTTTCTTT
CASSRGANTEAFF
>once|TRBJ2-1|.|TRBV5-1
TGCGCCAGCAGCTTACCGCCAAGGGAAGTTCTCGATGAGCAGTTCTTC
CASSLPPREVLDEQFF
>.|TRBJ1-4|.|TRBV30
TGTGCCTGGAGTTCGGGCAAGGCCGGGGAAAAACTGTTTTTT
CAWSSGKAGEKLFF
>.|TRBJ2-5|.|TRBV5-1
TGCGCCAGCAGCTCGGGACTCCAAGAGACCCAGTACTTC
CASSSGLQETQYF
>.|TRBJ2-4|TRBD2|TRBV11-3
TGTGCCAGCAGCTCACGCCCAGCGGGAGGGCAAAACATTCAGTACTTC
CASSSRPAGGQNIQYF
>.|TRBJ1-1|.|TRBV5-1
TGCGCCAGCAGCCCGGTTTGGGGAGACACTGAAGCTTTCTTT
CASSPVWGDTEAFF
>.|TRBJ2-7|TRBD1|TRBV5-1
TGCGCCAGCAGCCAACAACAGGGGGCTGGCCACGAGCAGTACTTC
CASSQQQGAGHEQYF
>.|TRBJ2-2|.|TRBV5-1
TGCGCCAGCAGCTTGGCTCGGGAGAAGACCGGGGAGCTGTTTTTT
CASSLAREKTGELFF
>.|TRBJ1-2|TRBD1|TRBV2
TGTGCCAGCACCCGACAGGGGGGTGGCTACACCTTC
CASTRQGGGYTF
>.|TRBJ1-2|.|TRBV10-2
TGCGCCAGCAGTGAAGGGGGGTGGTATGGCTACACCTTC
CASSEGGWYGYTF
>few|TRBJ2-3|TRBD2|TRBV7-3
TGTGCCAGCAGCCAAGGCCGCCAACCGGGACTAGCGGGGCCTAGCACAGATACGCAGTATTTT
CASSQGRQPGLAGPSTDTQYF
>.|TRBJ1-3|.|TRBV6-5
TGTGCCACTGTAGGTGGCAGTGGAAACACCATATATTTT
CATVGGSGNTIYF
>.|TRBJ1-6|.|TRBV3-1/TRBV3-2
TGTGCCAGCAGCCAAAGGGCCTCGAGGAGTAATTCACCCCTCCACTTT
CASSQRASRSNSPLHF
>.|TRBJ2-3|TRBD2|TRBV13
TGTGCCAGCAGTCCTACTGGCACTAGCGGGGGTACAGATACGCAGTATTTT
CASSPTGTSGGTDTQYF
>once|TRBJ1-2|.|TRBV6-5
TGTGCCAGCAAGAGGGGGTCTTGGTATGGCTACACCTTC
CASKRGSWYGYTF
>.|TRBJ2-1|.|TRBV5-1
TGCGCCAGCACTTGGACGCCAGGGTATGAGCAGTTCTTC
CASTWTPGYEQFF